This T cell receptor beta chain came from a study of CD8+CD57+ T cells in acquired aplastic anemia. Study summary: Sorted CD4+ and CD8+ cells gave a mean 3.2 ug DNA, range about 0.19 to 27.4 ug.

There are a few counts of this clonotype. Its antigen is not identified. The V and J ends lost 7 bases and 7 bases, in that order; junction bases with no gene match: 3. Germline CDR1 and CDR2: SQVTM and ANQGSEA. This CDR3 is 11 amino acids long. Patients chosen for sequencing had shown CD8+CD57+ cell expansion by flow cytometry. There was no therapy given to any patient before the blood sampling took place. Genomic DNA templated the TCR beta VDJ and CDR3 profiling. MiXCR, run by TCRdb on the reads, gives a single entry per CDR3 protein. The table shows fewer than 300,000 distinct CDR3 sequences, with roughly 82% occurring only once. Study-wide points: Shared by patients and controls, 25 to 30 CD8+ CDR3s were abundant in patients.

Material: sorted CD4+, CD8+, or CD8+CD57+ T cells (not recorded which) from PBMCs. This chain joins TRBV29-1 and TRBJ1-3, with 8 nucleotides matching TRBD1. The receptor comes from a human donor with aplastic anemia. In nucleotides, the CDR3 is TGCAGCGCGGACAGGGCTAACACCATATATTTT. Translated, it gives CSADRANTIYF.